The clone carrying this TCR beta chain has a count of ten or more. This sample is part of a study of blood T cell repertoires in COVID-19. This CDR3 contains 17 residues. Trimming cost V 10 bases and J 0 bases, with 23 bases left between them. The germline CDR1 and CDR2 sequences are SGHDT and YYEEEE. The data were produced by immunoSEQ multiplex PCR, yet TCRdb's version contains in-frame clones alone and is incomplete. The sample contains 250,000 to 300,000 clones, about 86% of which appear only once. The sequence was obtained from a woman aged 70-85 years with COVID-19, enrolled during active disease. Source material: peripheral blood. The rearrangement joins TRBV5-6 to TRBJ1-5; possible D gene TRBD1, 5 bases. CDR3 bases: TGTGCCCAAACGGGGGAGGGAGAGAGAGATAGCAATCAGCCCCAGCATTTT. This translates into CAQTGEGERDSNQPQHF.